The 10 T cell receptor beta chains given below trace back to one sample, sequenced in a study of blood T cells in healthy people across ages. Next came a second PCR, run for about 6 to 11 cycles, which used a sample-barcoded 5' primer along with a J-beta primer mix. MiXCR, run by TCRdb on the 5' RACE reads, gives a single entry per CDR3 protein. The table records about 1.1 million distinct CDR3 sequences, around two fifths of them present only once. Sequenced sample: blood. All receptors come from a man aged 18 to 30 in good health.

This clonotype was counted between two and nine times. The rearrangement uses TRBV27 and TRBJ2-3; D not certain. The CDR3 is made up of 14 amino acids. Trimming removed 3 bases from V and 2 bases from J, with 9 bases in between. Looked up from germline, CDR1 is MNHEY and CDR2 is SMNVEV (reference sequence). As DNA, the CDR3 is TGTGCCAGCAGTTTTGCACAGCACACAGATACGCAGTATTTT. It codes for CASSFAQHTDTQYF.

The gene calls are TRBV27 and TRBJ2-3; the D gene is possibly TRBD1 (6 bases). Germline V gene lookup returns CDR1 MNHEY and CDR2 SMNVEV (reference sequence). The V end lost 4 bases, the J end lost 3 bases, and 20 bases lay between the germline ends. The CDR3 runs 17 residues. CDR3 DNA: TGTGCCAGCAGTTGGGCTTTGACTCCTAGGGGGACAGATACGCAGTATTTT. Encoded protein: CASSWALTPRGTDTQYF.

This clonotype was observed a handful of times. The chain has TRBV20-1 and TRBJ1-2, with D possibly being TRBD1 (5 bases). Trimming left V 6 bases short and J 4 bases short, with 18 bases between. In germline, CDR1 is DFQATT, CDR2 SNEGSKA (reference sequence). The CDR3 spans 14 residues. This CDR3 is CSAQPGSLGYGYTF. As DNA, the CDR3 is TGCAGTGCACAGCCAGGGTCTCTTGGCTATGGCTACACCTTC.

The V gene is TRBV20-1, the J gene TRBJ2-7; 9 bases align to TRBD2. Germline CDR1 reads DFQATT; CDR2 reads SNEGSKA (reference sequence). The CDR3 length is 14 residues. V was clipped by 0 bases and J by 7 bases; unmatched bases: 7. CDR3: CSARDRLADNEQYF. The CDR3 region has the DNA TGCAGTGCTAGAGATAGACTAGCGGACAATGAGCAGTACTTC.

This clonotype was observed many times. This sequence joins TRBV14 and TRBJ1-4; a weak D match, TRBD1 (5 bases). This CDR3 is built from 15 residues. Germline CDR1 reads SGHDN; CDR2 reads FVKESK. V lost 4 bases, J lost 7 bases, and 16 bases lay in between. The CDR3 region is CASSRPGARGEKLFF. For the CDR3, the DNA is TGTGCCAGCAGCCGCCCCGGGGCCCGAGGTGAAAAACTGTTTTTT.

The genes are TRBV7-2 and TRBJ1-2, with a possible D match to TRBD1 (6 bases). Per germline, CDR1 SGHTA and CDR2 FQGNSA. The CDR3 is 15 residues long. Deletions cut 4 bases from V and 4 bases from J, with 16 bases between. The CDR3 nucleotides are TGTGCCAGCAGCTCCTCCGGGGGACAATTCTATGGCTACACCTTC. Translating it yields CASSSSGGQFYGYTF. Full variable domain (remainder filled in from reference TRBV7-2 and TRBJ1-2): GAGVSQSPSNKVTEKGKDVELRCDPISGHTALYWYRQSLGQGLEFLIYFQGNSAPDKSGLPSDRFSAERTGGSVSTLTIQRTQQEDSAVYLCASSSSGGQFYGYTFGSGTRLTVV.

The chain recombines TRBV9 with TRBJ2-5; 9 bases are a match to TRBD1. Trimming took 4 bases from V and 11 from J; bases not matched to a gene: 15. The CDR3 has 15 residues. The germline V gene encodes CDR1 SGDLS and CDR2 YYNGEE. DNA for the CDR3: TGTGCCAGCAGCCCGTGGACAGGGGTCTACTTCCAGCAGTACTTC. Translating it yields CASSPWTGVYFQQYF.

The J gene is TRBJ2-6, the V gene TRBV9; TRBD2 aligns across 7 bases. Per the germline V gene, CDR1 is SGDLS and CDR2 is YYNGEE. The CDR3 runs to 16 residues. The trim removed 3 bases at V and 8 bases at J, leaving 11 bases unmatched. The CDR3, as DNA: TGTGCCAGCAGCGAGCCCTTATGGGGGGGAACCAACGTCCTGACTTTC. It translates to CASSEPLWGGTNVLTF.

This chain joins TRBV4-3 and TRBJ2-1; TRBD2 might be the D (5 bases). With 1 base removed from V and 9 bases from J, the gap between germline ends came to 19 bases. CDR1 is LGHNA and CDR2 is YSLEER in the germline V gene. The length of the CDR3 is 16 residues. The CDR3 sequence: CASSQVASPAPGEQFF. In DNA form, the CDR3 reads TGCGCCAGCAGCCAAGTAGCTAGCCCTGCCCCCGGTGAGCAGTTCTTC.

The chain has TRBV2 and TRBJ2-7; 8 nucleotides line up with TRBD2. Germline V gives CDR1 SNHLY, CDR2 FYNNEI. The CDR3 sequence is 15 residues long. Germline trimming cut 6 bases from V and 2 bases from J; bases unmatched to any gene: 9. The CDR3 sequence: CASSVAGGVTYEQYF. The DNA for the CDR3 is TGTGCCAGCAGCGTTGCGGGGGGTGTCACCTACGAGCAGTACTTC.